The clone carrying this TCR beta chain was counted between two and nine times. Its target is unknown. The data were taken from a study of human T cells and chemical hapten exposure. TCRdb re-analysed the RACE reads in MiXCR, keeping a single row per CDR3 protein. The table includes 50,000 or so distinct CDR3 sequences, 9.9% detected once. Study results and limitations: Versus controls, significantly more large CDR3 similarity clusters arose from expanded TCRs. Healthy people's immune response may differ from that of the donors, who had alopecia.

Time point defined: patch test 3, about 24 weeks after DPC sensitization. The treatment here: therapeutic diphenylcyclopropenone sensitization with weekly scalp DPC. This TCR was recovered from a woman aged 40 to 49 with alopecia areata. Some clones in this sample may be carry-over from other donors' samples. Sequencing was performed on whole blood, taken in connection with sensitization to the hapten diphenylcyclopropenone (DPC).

The CDR3 spells CARQGGGELFF. In DNA, the CDR3 is TGTGCGCGCCAGGGTGGCGGGGAGCTGTTTTTT. The chain joins TRBV30 to TRBJ2-2, with TRBD1 as a possible D gene (5 bases). The germline V gene encodes CDR1 GTSNPN and CDR2 SVGIG (reference sequence). The CDR3 sequence is 11 residues long.